This T cell receptor (beta chain) was profiled in a study of T cell repertoires in cytomegalovirus infection. Study-wide background: Both CMV infection and a matching HLA type were indicated by public TCR beta signatures.

This clonotype showed up many times. TCRdb passed the reads through MiXCR, listing each CDR3 protein once. This table holds around 70,000 distinct CDR3 sequences, approximately 3.6% found once. Trimming took 4 bases from V and 6 from J; bases not matched to a gene: 5. The CDR3 runs 15 residues. Germline CDR1 and CDR2: MDHEN and SYDVKM. The sequenced sample consisted of PBMCs. The rearrangement links TRBV28 to TRBJ1-5; 11 positions match TRBD1. The clonotype was recovered from a human donor in good health (CMV status not recorded). Some clones in this sample may be carry-over from other donors' samples. The CDR3 sequence: CASSWGQGEGQPQHF. The CDR3 bases are TGTGCCAGCAGTTGGGGACAGGGGGAAGGTCAGCCCCAGCATTTT.